One sample yielded the 22 T cell receptor beta chains listed below, sequenced in a study of T cell responses to AZD1222 COVID-19 vaccine. The method was immunoSEQ multiplex PCR; TCRdb's version includes in-frame clones alone and lacks a portion of them. The repertoire has nearly 110,000 clones, around 91% of them found once; the top ten carry around 20%. The sample was peripheral blood, taken on day 0 of AZD1222 vaccination. The receptors come from an adult in good health.

This clone has only one observation. The chain links TRBV9 to TRBJ2-3; the match to TRBD2 covers 11 bases. The CDR3 has 18 amino acids. With 4 bases clipped from V and 5 bases from J, the junction kept 15 bases outside the gene matches. Germline CDR1 is SGDLS and CDR2 is YYNGEE. The CDR3 is CASSQNSGGAFVQDTQYF. CDR3 coding DNA: TGTGCCAGCAGCCAGAATAGCGGGGGGGCCTTTGTCCAAGATACGCAGTATTTT.

Here the CDR3 DNA reads TGTGCCAGCAGTGAAGCGTCTGCTAGCGATAGCTACGAGCAGTACTTC. Its translation is CASSEASASDSYEQYF. The chain combines TRBV2 with TRBJ2-7; D might be TRBD2 (6 bases). The V and J ends lost 0 bases and 3 bases respectively, with 15 bases between them. The CDR3 sequence is 16 residues long. Germline assignment: CDR1 SNHLY and CDR2 FYNNEI.

This chain connects TRBV4-3 to TRBJ1-6; D remains ambiguous. Germline assignment: CDR1 LGHNA and CDR2 YSLEER. CDR3 length equals 14 residues. The V end lost 0 bases, the J end lost 7 bases, and 7 bases lay between the germline ends. The CDR3 region has the DNA TGCGCCAGCAGCCAAGACAGTCGAAATTCACCCCTCCACTTT. Encoded protein: CASSQDSRNSPLHF.

This chain uses TRBV15 with TRBJ1-6, with 10 bases fitting TRBD1. Germline V CDR1 and CDR2: LNHNV, YYDKDF (reference sequence). The length of the CDR3 is 15 residues. Trimming took 1 base from V and 9 from J; bases not matched to a gene: 3. CDR3 residues: CATSRGDRGLSPLHF. As DNA, the CDR3 is TGTGCCACCAGCAGAGGAGACAGGGGGCTTTCACCCCTCCACTTT.

The CDR3 region is CASSLVKGTNEKLFF. CDR3 sequence (DNA): TGTGCCAGCAGCTTAGTGAAGGGAACTAATGAAAAACTGTTTTTT. V and J are TRBV7-2 and TRBJ1-4; D not resolved. This CDR3 comprises 15 residues. V lost 1 base, J lost 1 base, and 7 bases lay in between. Germline loops: CDR1 SGHTA, CDR2 FQGNSA.

V is TRBV27 and J is TRBJ2-7; D is tentatively TRBD1 or TRBD2 (6 bases each). The germline V and J ends were trimmed by 2 bases and 4 bases, with 9 bases remaining between them. The CDR3 is 13 residues long. Germline loops: CDR1 MNHEY, CDR2 SMNVEV (reference sequence). CDR3: CASSLGGRYEQYF. The CDR3 DNA follows: TGTGCCAGCAGTTTAGGGGGGCGGTACGAGCAGTACTTC.

The chain has TRBV12-3 or TRBV12-4 and TRBJ1-1; weak D call: TRBD1 (6 bases). The CDR3 consists of 13 residues. Deletions cut 6 bases from V and 7 bases from J, with 15 bases between. CDR3 region: CASSLNRALEAFF. CDR3 sequence (DNA): TGTGCCAGCAGCTTAAACAGGGCCCTTGAAGCTTTCTTT.

The gene calls are TRBV3-1 (or the pseudogene TRBV3-2) and TRBJ2-3; D is ambiguous. Looked up from germline, CDR1 is LGHDT and CDR2 is YNNKEL (reference sequence). The CDR3 contains 14 residues. Trimming removed 1 base at V and 10 bases at J, with 15 bases between. DNA for the CDR3: TGTGCCAGCAGCCAAGTTTGGGCTCCCACCGCGCAGTATTTT. Its protein product is CASSQVWAPTAQYF.

This clone was seen more than once but under ten times. The chain recombines TRBV30 with TRBJ1-1; no definite D call. CDR1 is GTSNPN, CDR2 SVGIG, per germline (reference sequence). V lost 3 bases and J 10 bases, leaving 9 bases between the germline ends. The CDR3 sequence is 10 residues long. DNA for the CDR3: TGTGCCTGGAGGAAGGGTCTAGCTTTCTTT. Protein product: CAWRKGLAFF.

This chain uses TRBV9 with TRBJ2-6; 11 bases map to TRBD1. The trim removed 3 bases at V and 3 bases at J, leaving 11 bases unmatched. The CDR3 extends over 19 amino acids. Germline loops: CDR1 SGDLS, CDR2 YYNGEE. CDR3 bases: TGTGCCAGCAGCGCATCCGGGACAGGGGGTTCACTTGGGGCCAACGTCCTGACTTTC. Its protein is CASSASGTGGSLGANVLTF.

The chain couples TRBV19 to TRBJ1-4, with TRBD1 matching over 10 bases. Germline V gene lookup returns CDR1 LNHDA and CDR2 SQIVND (reference sequence). The CDR3 extends over 15 amino acids. After removal of 7 bases from V and 6 bases from J, the junction contained 8 bases not matched to a gene. CDR3 protein: CASTLWGQGYEKLFF. CDR3 in DNA: TGTGCCAGTACCCTTTGGGGACAGGGGTATGAAAAACTGTTTTTT.

V gene TRBV18 combines with J gene TRBJ1-4; 7 positions match TRBD1. CDR3 size: 14 residues. Germline CDR1 reads KGHSH; CDR2 reads LQKENI. V trimming: 3 bases; J trimming: 5 bases; junction bases outside the gene matches: 3. CDR3 coding DNA: TGTGCCAGCTCACCCGGACAGGACAATGAAAAACTGTTTTTT. Translation: CASSPGQDNEKLFF.

The V call is TRBV29-1, the J call TRBJ2-3, with 9 nucleotides matching TRBD2. The V gene end was trimmed by 7 bases and the J gene end by 5 bases; junction bases not matched to a gene: 7. The CDR3 extends over 13 amino acids. Per germline, CDR1 SQVTM and CDR2 ANQGSEA. The CDR3 bases are TGCAGCGCCAGCGGGGGGAGTGGAGATACGCAGTATTTT. Translating it yields CSASGGSGDTQYF.

This rearrangement joins TRBV19 to TRBJ2-1; D uncertain. This CDR3 comprises 14 residues. V lost 1 base to trimming and J lost 5 bases, with 9 bases between them. The germline gives CDR1 LNHDA, CDR2 SQIVND (reference sequence). CDR3 protein: CASSIVAHNNEQFF. The CDR3 coding sequence is TGTGCCAGTAGTATAGTAGCACATAACAATGAGCAGTTCTTC.

This chain joins TRBV3-1 (or the pseudogene TRBV3-2) and TRBJ2-1, with TRBD1 matching over 7 bases. V was clipped by 7 bases and J by 2 bases; unmatched bases: 5. Germline V gives CDR1 LGHDT, CDR2 YNNKEL (reference sequence). This CDR3 comprises 14 residues. The CDR3 here is CASTGQVPYNEQFF. The CDR3 nucleotides are TGTGCCAGCACCGGACAGGTCCCCTACAATGAGCAGTTCTTC.

The chain carries TRBV5-1 and TRBJ2-7; D is perhaps TRBD2 (5 bases). From germline, CDR1 is SGHRS and CDR2 YFSETQ. The CDR3 has 14 residues. Trimming took off 4 bases at V and 7 bases at J, with 18 bases between the two ends. As DNA, the CDR3 is TGCGCCAGCAGCCCGGGCCCCTCGGGGTGGGAGCAGTACTTC. Protein product: CASSPGPSGWEQYF. Combining the CDR3 with reference TRBV5-1 and TRBJ2-7 gives the whole variable domain KAGVTQTPRYLIKTRGQQVTLSCSPISGHRSVSWYQQTPGQGLQFLFEYFSETQRNKGNFPGRFSGRQFSNSRSEMNVSTLELGDSALYLCASSPGPSGWEQYFGPGTRLTVT.

The chain uses TRBV6-5 and TRBJ2-1, with D tentatively TRBD1 (6 bases). This CDR3 contains 14 residues. V lost 6 bases to trimming and J lost 6 bases, with 15 bases between them. Germline V gives CDR1 MNHEY, CDR2 SVGAGI. CDR3 in DNA: TGTGCCAGCAGAACCGGACAGAGGTTCAATGAGCAGTTCTTC. Protein product: CASRTGQRFNEQFF.

The chain joins TRBV24-1 to TRBJ2-1; D possibly uses TRBD1 or TRBD2 (5 bases each). The CDR3 is 17 amino acids. V lost 1 base to trimming and J lost 1 base, with 13 bases between them. The germline V gene encodes CDR1 KGHDR and CDR2 SFDVKD. The CDR3 loop reads CATSDFSRDLSYNEQFF. The CDR3 DNA reads TGTGCCACCAGTGATTTCTCAAGGGACCTATCCTACAATGAGCAGTTCTTC.

This sequence joins TRBV19 and TRBJ1-5; 8 bases fit TRBD1. V lost 7 bases and J lost 7; bases outside the gene matches: 18. This CDR3 region has 17 residues. Germline V gene data show CDR1 as LNHDA and CDR2 as SQIVND (reference sequence). The CDR3 reads CASTKGGQGLIGQPQHF. The CDR3 DNA reads as TGTGCCAGTACCAAGGGCGGACAGGGTCTGATTGGGCAGCCCCAGCATTTT.

The chain has TRBV30 and TRBJ1-5; D is possibly TRBD1 (6 bases). With 0 bases removed from V and 6 bases from J, the gap between germline ends came to 12 bases. Germline lookup yields CDR1 GTSNPN and CDR2 SVGIG (reference sequence). The CDR3 has 14 residues. The CDR3 region has the DNA TGTGCCTGGAGTGTAGGGGGTTTGGGTCAGCCCCAGCATTTT. It specifies CAWSVGGLGQPQHF. Supplemented by reference TRBV30 and TRBJ1-5, the full variable domain reads SQTIHQWPATLVQPVGSPLSLECTVEGTSNPNLYWYRQAAGRGLQLLFYSVGIGQISSEVPQNLSASRPQDRQFILSSKKLLLSDSGFYLCAWSVGGLGQPQHFGDGTRLSIL.

V is TRBV7-2 and J is TRBJ1-4, with unresolved D. This CDR3 has 15 amino acids. CDR1 is SGHTA, CDR2 FQGNSA, per germline. V was clipped by 1 base and J by 5 bases, with 11 bases between them. Here the CDR3 reads CASSLVSGVNEKLFF. The DNA for the CDR3 is TGTGCCAGCAGCTTAGTATCTGGGGTCAATGAAAAACTGTTTTTT. Combining the CDR3 with reference TRBV7-2 and TRBJ1-4 gives the whole variable domain GAGVSQSPSNKVTEKGKDVELRCDPISGHTALYWYRQSLGQGLEFLIYFQGNSAPDKSGLPSDRFSAERTGGSVSTLTIQRTQQEDSAVYLCASSLVSGVNEKLFFGSGTQLSVL.

The DNA for the CDR3 is TGTGCCAGCAGTTACTCCGCCCTGAACACTGAAGCTTTCTTT. Its translation: CASSYSALNTEAFF. The V gene is TRBV6-2 or TRBV6-3, the J gene TRBJ1-1, with D unresolved. The CDR3 is 14 residues long. V was trimmed by 0 bases and J by 0 bases, leaving 5 bases between them. CDR1 and CDR2 from the germline V gene are MNHEY and SVGEGT.